These 10 T cell receptor beta chains came from one sample sequenced in a study of blood T cell repertoires in COVID-19. Method: immunoSEQ multiplex PCR; TCRdb's copy keeps in-frame clones and lacks some. In the table there are about 70,000 clones, about nine tenths of which are singletons. Sequenced material: peripheral blood. Source of these receptors: a human donor in a cohort sampled during active COVID-19.

The V and J genes are TRBV24-1 and TRBJ2-1, with D possibly being TRBD2 (5 bases). CDR3 length: 13 residues. V gave up 6 bases and J gave up 2 bases, with 7 bases separating them. Germline lookup yields CDR1 KGHDR and CDR2 SFDVKD. In DNA, the CDR3 is TGTGCCACCAGTCCGGGAACCTACAATGAGCAGTTCTTC. Protein product: CATSPGTYNEQFF.

The chain recombines TRBV27 with TRBJ2-7; D is unclear. In germline, CDR1 is MNHEY, CDR2 SMNVEV (reference sequence). CDR3 size: 14 residues. The V end lost 2 bases, the J end lost 0 bases, and 8 bases lay between the germline ends. CDR3 sequence reads: CASSLVYNSYEQYF. In DNA form, the CDR3 reads TGTGCCAGCAGTTTAGTGTATAACTCCTACGAGCAGTACTTC.

The gene calls are TRBV20-1 and TRBJ2-5; D is undetermined. V dropped 5 bases and J dropped 4 bases, with 14 bases sitting between them. The V gene's germline CDR1 is DFQATT and CDR2 SNEGSKA (reference sequence). The CDR3 is 13 residues long. The CDR3 DNA sequence: TGCAGTGCTGGTGGTCCAGCGTCAGAGACCCAGTACTTC. Amino acids: CSAGGPASETQYF.

The chain recombines TRBV28 with TRBJ1-4; 7 positions match TRBD1. Germline loops: CDR1 MDHEN, CDR2 SYDVKM. This CDR3 has 14 amino acids. V was clipped by 5 bases and J by 6 bases; unmatched bases: 6. CDR3: CASSTGRGDEKLFF. In DNA form, the CDR3 reads TGTGCCAGCAGTACGGGCAGGGGGGATGAAAAACTGTTTTTT.

The gene calls are TRBV7-2 and TRBJ2-7; 11 bases map to TRBD2. Losses at the gene ends were 3 bases for V and 7 bases for J; bases not matched to a gene: 5. The germline gives CDR1 SGHTA, CDR2 FQGNSA. CDR3 length: 14 residues. As DNA, the CDR3 is TGTGCCAGCAGCTTGCCGGGACTAGCGGCTGAGCAGTACTTC. This sequence encodes CASSLPGLAAEQYF.

V and J are TRBV4-3 and TRBJ2-4, with 7 bases identical to TRBD2. The CDR3 covers 14 residues. Trimming removed 0 bases from V and 9 bases from J; junction bases left unmatched: 5. Germline assignment: CDR1 LGHNA and CDR2 YSLEER. As DNA, the CDR3 is TGCGCCAGCAGCCAAGAGATAGGACTAGGCATTCAGTACTTC. The encoded protein is CASSQEIGLGIQYF.

The chain uses TRBV15 and TRBJ2-3; 9 bases map to TRBD1. Unmatched junction bases numbered 2, after V lost 0 bases and J lost 1 base. The V gene's germline CDR1 is LNHNV and CDR2 YYDKDF (reference sequence). The CDR3 has 16 residues. In DNA form, the CDR3 reads TGTGCCACCAGCAGAGAACGGACAGGGGGCACAGATACGCAGTATTTT. Encoded protein: CATSRERTGGTDTQYF.

The rearrangement uses TRBV3-1 (or the pseudogene TRBV3-2) and TRBJ2-3; 7 positions match TRBD2. V lost 5 bases and J lost 1; bases outside the gene matches: 6. Germline-derived CDR1 and CDR2 are LGHDT and YNNKEL (reference sequence). CDR3 length: 15 amino acids. The CDR3 spells CASSSTSSRTDTQYF. The CDR3 region has the DNA TGTGCCAGCAGCTCGACTAGCAGCCGCACAGATACGCAGTATTTT.

The CDR3, as DNA: TGCGCCAGCAGCCCGACAGGGGGCACTTCACCCCTCCACTTT. It specifies CASSPTGGTSPLHF. V usage is TRBV5-1 and J usage is TRBJ1-6, with 10 bases matching TRBD1. This CDR3 region has 14 residues. Per germline, CDR1 SGHRS and CDR2 YFSETQ. V dropped 4 bases and J dropped 9; count of bases not matched to a gene: 4.

The gene calls are TRBV3-1 (or the pseudogene TRBV3-2) and TRBJ2-3; D gene ambiguous. CDR1 and CDR2 (germline): LGHDT, YNNKEL (reference sequence). The CDR3 runs to 15 residues. V lost 7 bases and J lost 0, with 14 bases in between. Written as DNA, the CDR3 is TGTGCCAGCACCCGAGGCACCTCTAGCACAGATACGCAGTATTTT. This codes for CASTRGTSSTDTQYF.